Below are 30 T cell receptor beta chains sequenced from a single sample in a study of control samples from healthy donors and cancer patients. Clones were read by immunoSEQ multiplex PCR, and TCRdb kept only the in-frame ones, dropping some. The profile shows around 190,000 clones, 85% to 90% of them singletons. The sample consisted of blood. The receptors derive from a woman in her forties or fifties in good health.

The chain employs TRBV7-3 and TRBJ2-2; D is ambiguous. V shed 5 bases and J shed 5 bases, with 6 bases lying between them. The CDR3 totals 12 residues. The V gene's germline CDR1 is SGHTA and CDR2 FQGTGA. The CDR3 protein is CASSPGTGELFF. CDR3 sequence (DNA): TGTGCCAGCAGCCCTGGGACCGGGGAGCTGTTTTTT.

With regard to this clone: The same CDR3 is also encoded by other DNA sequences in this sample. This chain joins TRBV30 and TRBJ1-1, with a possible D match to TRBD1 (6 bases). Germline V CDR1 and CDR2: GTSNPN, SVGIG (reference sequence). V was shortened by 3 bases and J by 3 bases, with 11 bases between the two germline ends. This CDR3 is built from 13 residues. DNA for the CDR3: TGTGCCTGGAGCCGAAACAGGGACACTGAAGCTTTCTTT. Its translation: CAWSRNRDTEAFF.

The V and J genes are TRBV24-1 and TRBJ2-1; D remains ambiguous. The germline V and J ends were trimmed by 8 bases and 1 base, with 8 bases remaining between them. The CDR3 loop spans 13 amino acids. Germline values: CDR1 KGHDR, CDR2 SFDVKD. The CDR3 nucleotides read TGTGCCACCAATGGGGTGTCCTACAATGAGCAGTTCTTC. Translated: CATNGVSYNEQFF.

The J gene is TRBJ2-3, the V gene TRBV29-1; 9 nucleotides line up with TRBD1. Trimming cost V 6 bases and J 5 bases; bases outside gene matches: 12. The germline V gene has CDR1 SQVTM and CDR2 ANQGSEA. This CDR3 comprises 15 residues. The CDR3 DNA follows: TGCAGCGTGGCACCAAACAGGGGGCGGGGAGATACGCAGTATTTT. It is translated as CSVAPNRGRGDTQYF.

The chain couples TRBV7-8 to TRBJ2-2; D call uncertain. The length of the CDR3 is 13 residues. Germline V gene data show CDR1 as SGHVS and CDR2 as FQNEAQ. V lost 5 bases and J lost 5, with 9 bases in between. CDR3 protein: CASSTLETGELFF. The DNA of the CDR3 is TGTGCCAGCAGCACCTTAGAAACCGGGGAGCTGTTTTTT.

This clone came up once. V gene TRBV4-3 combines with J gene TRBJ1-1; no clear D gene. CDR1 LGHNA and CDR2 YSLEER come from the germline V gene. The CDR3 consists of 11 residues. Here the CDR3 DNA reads TGCGCGAGGTGGGGAGTTTTTGAAGCTTTCTTT. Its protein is CARWGVFEAFF.

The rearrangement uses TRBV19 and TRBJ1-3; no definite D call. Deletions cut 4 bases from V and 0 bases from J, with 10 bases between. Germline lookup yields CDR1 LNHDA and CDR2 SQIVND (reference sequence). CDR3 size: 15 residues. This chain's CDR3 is CASSKGTISGNTIYF. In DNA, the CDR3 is TGTGCCAGTAGTAAGGGAACCATCTCTGGAAACACCATATATTTT.

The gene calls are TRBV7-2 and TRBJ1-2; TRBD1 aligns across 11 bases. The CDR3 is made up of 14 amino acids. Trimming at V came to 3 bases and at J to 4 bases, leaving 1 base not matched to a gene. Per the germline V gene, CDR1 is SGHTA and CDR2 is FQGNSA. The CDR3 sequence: CASSLGQGGYGYTF. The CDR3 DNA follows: TGTGCCAGCAGCTTGGGACAGGGGGGCTATGGCTACACCTTC.

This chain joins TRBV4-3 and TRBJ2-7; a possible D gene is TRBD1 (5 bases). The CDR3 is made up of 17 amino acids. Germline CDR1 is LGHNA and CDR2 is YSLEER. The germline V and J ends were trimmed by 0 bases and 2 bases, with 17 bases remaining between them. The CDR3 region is CASSQDYGQGAPYEQYF. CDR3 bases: TGCGCCAGCAGCCAAGATTACGGGCAGGGCGCGCCCTACGAGCAGTACTTC.

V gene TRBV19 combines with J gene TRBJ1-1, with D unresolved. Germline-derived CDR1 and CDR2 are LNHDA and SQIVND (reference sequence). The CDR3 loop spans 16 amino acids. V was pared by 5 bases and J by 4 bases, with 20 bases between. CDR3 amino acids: CASSSSRPTRGTEAFF. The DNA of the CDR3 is TGTGCCAGTAGTTCCAGCCGACCGACCCGGGGCACTGAAGCTTTCTTT.

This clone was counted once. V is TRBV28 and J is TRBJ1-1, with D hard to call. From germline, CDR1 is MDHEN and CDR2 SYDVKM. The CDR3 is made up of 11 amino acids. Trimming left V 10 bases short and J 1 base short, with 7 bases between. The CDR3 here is CATPKNTEAFF. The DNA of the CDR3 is TGTGCCACCCCCAAGAACACTGAAGCTTTCTTT.

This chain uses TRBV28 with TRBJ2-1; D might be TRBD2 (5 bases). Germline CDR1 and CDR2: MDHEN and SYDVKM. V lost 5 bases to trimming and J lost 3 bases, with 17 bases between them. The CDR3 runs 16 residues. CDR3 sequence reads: CASSLLGVGGYNEQFF. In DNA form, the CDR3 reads TGTGCCAGCAGTCTCCTCGGGGTAGGCGGCTACAATGAGCAGTTCTTC.

The CDR3 DNA reads TGTGCCAGCAGTGAGGAGGAAAGGGCCAAAACGAGAGGGGTAGAAAAACTGTTTTTT. This codes for CASSEEERAKTRGVEKLFF. The V and J genes are TRBV28 and TRBJ1-4; possible D gene TRBD1, 5 bases. CDR1 and CDR2 (germline): MDHEN, SYDVKM. With 5 bases removed from V and 8 bases from J, the gap between germline ends came to 30 bases. CDR3 length: 19 residues.

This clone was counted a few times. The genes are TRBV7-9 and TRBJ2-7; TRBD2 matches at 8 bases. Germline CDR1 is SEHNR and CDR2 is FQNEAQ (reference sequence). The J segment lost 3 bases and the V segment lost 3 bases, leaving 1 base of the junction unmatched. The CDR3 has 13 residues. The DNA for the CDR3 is TGTGCCAGCAGCTTCGCGGGAGGCTACGAGCAGTACTTC. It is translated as CASSFAGGYEQYF. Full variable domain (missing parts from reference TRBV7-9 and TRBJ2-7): DTGVSQNPRHKITKRGQNVTFRCDPISEHNRLYWYRQTLGQGPEFLTYFQNEAQLEKSRLLSDRFSAERPKGSFSTLEIQRTEQGDSAMYLCASSFAGGYEQYFGPGTRLTVT.

The CDR3 DNA sequence: TGTGCCAGCAGTAAACGGGTGATCGGGGTGGGTTCACCCCTCCACTTT. This codes for CASSKRVIGVGSPLHF. J is TRBJ1-6 and V is TRBV28; D gene unclear. This CDR3 spans 16 amino acids. Germline V gene sequence: CDR1 MDHEN, CDR2 SYDVKM. Trimming removed 5 bases from V and 9 bases from J, with 20 bases in between.

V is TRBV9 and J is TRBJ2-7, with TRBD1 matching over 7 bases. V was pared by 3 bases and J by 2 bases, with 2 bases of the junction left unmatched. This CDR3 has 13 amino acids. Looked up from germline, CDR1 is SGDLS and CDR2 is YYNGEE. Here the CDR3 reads CASSGTGTYEQYF. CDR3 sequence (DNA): TGTGCCAGCAGCGGGACAGGTACCTACGAGCAGTACTTC.

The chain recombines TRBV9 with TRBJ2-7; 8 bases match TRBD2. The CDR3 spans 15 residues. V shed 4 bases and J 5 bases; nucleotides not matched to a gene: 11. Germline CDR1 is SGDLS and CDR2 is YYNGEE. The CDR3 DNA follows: TGTGCCAGCAGCCCAATACCGGCGGGGGGCAACGAGCAGTACTTC. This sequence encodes CASSPIPAGGNEQYF.

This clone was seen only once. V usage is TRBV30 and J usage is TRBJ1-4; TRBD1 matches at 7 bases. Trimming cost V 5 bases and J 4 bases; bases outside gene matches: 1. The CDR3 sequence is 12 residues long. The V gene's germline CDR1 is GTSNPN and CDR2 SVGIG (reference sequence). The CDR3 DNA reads TGTGCCTGGGGACAGGTTAATGAAAAACTGTTTTTT. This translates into CAWGQVNEKLFF.

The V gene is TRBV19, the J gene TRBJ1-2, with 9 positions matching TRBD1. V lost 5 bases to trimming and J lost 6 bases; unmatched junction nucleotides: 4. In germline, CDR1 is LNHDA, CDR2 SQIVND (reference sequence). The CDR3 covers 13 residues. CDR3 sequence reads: CASSGGQGDGYTF. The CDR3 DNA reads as TGTGCCAGTAGTGGGGGACAGGGCGATGGCTACACCTTC.

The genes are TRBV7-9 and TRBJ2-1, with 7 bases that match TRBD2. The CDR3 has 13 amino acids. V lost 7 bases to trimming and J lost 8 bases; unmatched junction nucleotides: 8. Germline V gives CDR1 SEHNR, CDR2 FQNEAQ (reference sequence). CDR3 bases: TGTGCCAGCACCCTGGGGGGGTTAGATGAGCAGTTCTTC. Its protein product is CASTLGGLDEQFF. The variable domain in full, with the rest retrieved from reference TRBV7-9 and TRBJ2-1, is DTGVSQNPRHKITKRGQNVTFRCDPISEHNRLYWYRQTLGQGPEFLTYFQNEAQLEKSRLLSDRFSAERPKGSFSTLEIQRTEQGDSAMYLCASTLGGLDEQFFGPGTRLTVL.

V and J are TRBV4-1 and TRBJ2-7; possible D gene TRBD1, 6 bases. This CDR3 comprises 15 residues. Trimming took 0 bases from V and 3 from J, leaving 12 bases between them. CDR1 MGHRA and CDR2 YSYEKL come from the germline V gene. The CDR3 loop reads CASSQDKWDNYEQYF. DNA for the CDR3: TGCGCCAGCAGCCAAGATAAATGGGACAACTACGAGCAGTACTTC.

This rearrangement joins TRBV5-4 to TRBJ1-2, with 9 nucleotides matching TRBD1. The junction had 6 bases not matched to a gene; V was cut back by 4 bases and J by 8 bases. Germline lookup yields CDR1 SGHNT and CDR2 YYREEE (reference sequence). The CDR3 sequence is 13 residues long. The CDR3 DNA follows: TGTGCCAGCAGCGACCGGGACAGGGTAGGCTACACCTTC. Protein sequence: CASSDRDRVGYTF.

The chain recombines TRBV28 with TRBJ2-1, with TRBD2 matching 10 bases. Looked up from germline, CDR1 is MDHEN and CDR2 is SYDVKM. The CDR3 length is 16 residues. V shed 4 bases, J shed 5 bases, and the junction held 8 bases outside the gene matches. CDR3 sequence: CASSSTLAGVDNEQFF. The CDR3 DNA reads TGTGCCAGCAGTTCAACCCTAGCGGGAGTTGACAATGAGCAGTTCTTC.

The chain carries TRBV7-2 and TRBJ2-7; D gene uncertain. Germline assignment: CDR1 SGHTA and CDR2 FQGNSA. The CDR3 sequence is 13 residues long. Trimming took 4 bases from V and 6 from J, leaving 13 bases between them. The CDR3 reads CASSSSGVAEQYF. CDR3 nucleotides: TGTGCCAGCAGCTCGTCTGGGGTGGCCGAGCAGTACTTC.

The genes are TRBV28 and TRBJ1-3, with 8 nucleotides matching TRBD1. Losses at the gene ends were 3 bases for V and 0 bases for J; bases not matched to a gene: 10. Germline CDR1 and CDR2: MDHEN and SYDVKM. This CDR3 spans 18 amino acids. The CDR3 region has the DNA TGTGCCAGCAGTTTTGAACCTCGGACAGGGCACTCTGGAAACACCATATATTTT. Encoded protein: CASSFEPRTGHSGNTIYF.

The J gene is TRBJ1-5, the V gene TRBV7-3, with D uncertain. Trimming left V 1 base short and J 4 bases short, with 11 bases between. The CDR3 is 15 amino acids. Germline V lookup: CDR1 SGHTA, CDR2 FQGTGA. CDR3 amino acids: CASSLNGQRNQPQHF. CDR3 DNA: TGTGCCAGCAGCTTAAACGGGCAGAGAAATCAGCCCCAGCATTTT.

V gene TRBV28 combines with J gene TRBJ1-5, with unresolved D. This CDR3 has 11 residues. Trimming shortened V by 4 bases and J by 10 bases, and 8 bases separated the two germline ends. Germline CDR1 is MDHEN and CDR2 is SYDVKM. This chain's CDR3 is CASSSPRPQHF. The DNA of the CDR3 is TGTGCCAGCAGTTCCCCCCGTCCCCAGCATTTT.

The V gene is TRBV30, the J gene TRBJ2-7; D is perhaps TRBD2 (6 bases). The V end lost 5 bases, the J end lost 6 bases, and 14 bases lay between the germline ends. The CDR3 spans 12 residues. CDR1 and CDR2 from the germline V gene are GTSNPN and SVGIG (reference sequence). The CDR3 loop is CAWGFRGAEQYF. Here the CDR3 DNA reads TGTGCCTGGGGCTTTCGCGGGGCCGAGCAGTACTTC.

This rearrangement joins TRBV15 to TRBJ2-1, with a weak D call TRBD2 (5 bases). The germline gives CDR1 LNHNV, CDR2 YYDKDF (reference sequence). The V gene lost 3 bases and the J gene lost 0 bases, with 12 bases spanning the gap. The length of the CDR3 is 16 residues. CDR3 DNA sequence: TGTGCCACCAGCAGTCATACGGGGAGCTCCTACAATGAGCAGTTCTTC. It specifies CATSSHTGSSYNEQFF.

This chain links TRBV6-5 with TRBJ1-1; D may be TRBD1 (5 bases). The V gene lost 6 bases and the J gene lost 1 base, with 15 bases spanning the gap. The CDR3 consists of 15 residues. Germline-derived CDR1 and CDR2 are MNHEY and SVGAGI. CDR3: CASSLEGGTNTEAFF. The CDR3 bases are TGTGCCAGCAGCCTTGAGGGAGGGACGAACACTGAAGCTTTCTTT.